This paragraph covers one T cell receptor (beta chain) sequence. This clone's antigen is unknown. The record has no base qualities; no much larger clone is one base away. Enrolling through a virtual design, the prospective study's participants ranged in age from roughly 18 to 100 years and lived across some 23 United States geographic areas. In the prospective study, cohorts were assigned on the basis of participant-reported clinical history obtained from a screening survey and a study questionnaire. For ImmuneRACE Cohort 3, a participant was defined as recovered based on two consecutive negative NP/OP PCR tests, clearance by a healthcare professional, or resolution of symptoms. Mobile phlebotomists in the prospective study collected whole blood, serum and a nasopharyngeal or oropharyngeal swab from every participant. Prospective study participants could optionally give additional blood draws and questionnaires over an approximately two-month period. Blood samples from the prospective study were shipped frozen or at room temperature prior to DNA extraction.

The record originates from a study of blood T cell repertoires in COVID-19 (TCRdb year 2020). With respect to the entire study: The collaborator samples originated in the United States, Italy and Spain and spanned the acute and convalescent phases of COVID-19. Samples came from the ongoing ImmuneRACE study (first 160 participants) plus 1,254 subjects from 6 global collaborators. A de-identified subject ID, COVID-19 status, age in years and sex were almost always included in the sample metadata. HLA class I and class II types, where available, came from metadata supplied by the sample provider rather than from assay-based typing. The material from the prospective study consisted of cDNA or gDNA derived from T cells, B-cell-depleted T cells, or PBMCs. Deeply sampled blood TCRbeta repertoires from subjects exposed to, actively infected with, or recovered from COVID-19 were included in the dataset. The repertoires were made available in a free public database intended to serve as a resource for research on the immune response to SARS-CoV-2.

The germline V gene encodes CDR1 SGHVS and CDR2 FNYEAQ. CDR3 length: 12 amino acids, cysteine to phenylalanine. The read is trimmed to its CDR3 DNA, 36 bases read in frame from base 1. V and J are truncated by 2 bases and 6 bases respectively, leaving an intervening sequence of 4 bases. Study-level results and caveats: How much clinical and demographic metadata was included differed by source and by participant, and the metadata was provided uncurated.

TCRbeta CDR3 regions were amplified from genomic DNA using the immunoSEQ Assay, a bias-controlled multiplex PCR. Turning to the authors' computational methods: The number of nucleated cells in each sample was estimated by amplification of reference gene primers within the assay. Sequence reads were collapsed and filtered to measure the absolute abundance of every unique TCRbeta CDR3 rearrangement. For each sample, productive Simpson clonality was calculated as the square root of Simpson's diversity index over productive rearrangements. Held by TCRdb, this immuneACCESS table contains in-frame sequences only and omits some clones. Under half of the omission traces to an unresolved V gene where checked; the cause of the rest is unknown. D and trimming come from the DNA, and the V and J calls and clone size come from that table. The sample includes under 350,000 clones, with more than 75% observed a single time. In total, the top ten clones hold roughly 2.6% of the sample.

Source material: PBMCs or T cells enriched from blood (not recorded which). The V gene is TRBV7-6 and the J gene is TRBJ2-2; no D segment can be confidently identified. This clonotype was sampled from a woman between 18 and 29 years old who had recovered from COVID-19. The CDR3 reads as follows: CASSLSAGELFF. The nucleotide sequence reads TGTGCCAGCAGCTTATCGGCCGGGGAGCTGTTTTTT.